The 32 T cell receptor beta chains listed next were all sequenced from one sample in a study of shared clonotypes between healthy human individuals. Sequenced by immunoSEQ multiplex PCR; TCRdb stores in-frame clones only, minus some. The profile shows about 590,000 clones, about 95% of them singletons. Terminally differentiated effector memory CD45RA+ cells were excluded by CCR7 positive selection of CD45RO-negative cells. Sequenced: naive CD8+ T cells sorted from blood. Receptor source: a woman in her twenties or thirties in good health.

This clone was detected only once. The rearrangement links TRBV29-1 to TRBJ2-7; tentative D call: TRBD1 (5 bases). CDR3 length: 17 residues. The V and J ends lost 4 bases and 0 bases respectively, with 22 bases between them. From germline, CDR1 is SQVTM and CDR2 ANQGSEA. The CDR3 protein is CSVGAFPDRINSYEQYF. Here the CDR3 DNA reads TGCAGCGTTGGGGCCTTTCCTGACAGAATAAACTCCTACGAGCAGTACTTC.

This chain links TRBV27 with TRBJ2-5; 9 positions match TRBD2. The CDR3 is made up of 17 amino acids. Germline assignment: CDR1 MNHEY and CDR2 SMNVEV (reference sequence). J was trimmed by 4 bases and V by 1 base; bases with no gene match: 10. CDR3 nucleotide sequence: TGTGCCAGCAGTTTATTAGCGGGAGAAGGGGTCGGAGAGACCCAGTACTTC. Its protein product is CASSLLAGEGVGETQYF.

This sequence joins TRBV2 and TRBJ1-6; D call uncertain. Trimming stripped 3 bases from V and 9 bases from J, with 12 bases between. Germline CDR1 reads SNHLY; CDR2 reads FYNNEI. This CDR3 is 14 amino acids long. The CDR3 region is CASSDQDLLSPLHF. The CDR3 DNA sequence: TGTGCCAGCAGTGATCAGGACTTGCTTTCACCCCTCCACTTT.

The V gene is TRBV29-1, the J gene TRBJ1-1; D gene ambiguous. V was cut by 5 bases and J by 1 base, with 5 bases left in between. This CDR3 spans 11 amino acids. Germline-derived CDR1 and CDR2 are SQVTM and ANQGSEA. This chain's CDR3 is CSVYPNTEAFF. CDR3 nucleotides: TGCAGCGTTTATCCGAACACTGAAGCTTTCTTT.

This chain connects TRBV28 to TRBJ2-1; D may be TRBD1 (6 bases). V was clipped by 6 bases and J by 5 bases, with 20 bases between them. CDR3 length equals 16 residues. The V gene's germline CDR1 is MDHEN and CDR2 SYDVKM. CDR3 loop: CASSPTVSWGHNEQFF. Here the CDR3 DNA reads TGTGCCAGCAGCCCCACCGTGTCTTGGGGGCACAATGAGCAGTTCTTC.

J is TRBJ2-7 and V is TRBV6-6; possibly TRBD1 for D (5 bases). This CDR3 has 11 residues. The germline V gene encodes CDR1 MNHNY and CDR2 SVGAGI (reference sequence). The germline V and J ends were trimmed by 9 bases and 9 bases, with 15 bases remaining between them. CDR3 protein: CARSGKRGQYF. The DNA for the CDR3 is TGTGCCAGGTCTGGGAAAAGGGGGCAGTACTTC.

The sample holds one count of this clone. CDR3 nucleotide sequence: TGTGCCAGCAGCTTTGCTTTAGATACGCAGTATTTT. Protein: CASSFALDTQYF. The J gene is TRBJ2-3, the V gene TRBV7-6; D unresolved. With 3 bases removed from V and 5 bases from J, the gap between germline ends came to 6 bases. In germline, CDR1 is SGHVS, CDR2 FNYEAQ. This CDR3 comprises 12 residues.

The CDR3 region is CASSLKGGQGAREQYF. The CDR3 coding sequence is TGTGCCAGCAGCTTAAAAGGAGGGCAGGGGGCTCGGGAGCAGTACTTC. J is TRBJ2-7 and V is TRBV7-3, with 8 bases that match TRBD1. Germline V lookup: CDR1 SGHTA, CDR2 FQGTGA. The CDR3 sequence is 16 residues long. Losses at the gene ends were 1 base for V and 7 bases for J; bases not matched to a gene: 12.

This chain uses TRBV19 with TRBJ2-7; D unresolved. CDR1 and CDR2 (germline): LNHDA, SQIVND (reference sequence). This CDR3 region has 15 residues. The V end lost 4 bases, the J end lost 2 bases, and 15 bases lay between the germline ends. The CDR3, as DNA: TGTGCCAGTAGTAAGGACCGAAGCGTAGCCTACGAGCAGTACTTC. Encoded protein: CASSKDRSVAYEQYF. The variable domain in full, completed from reference TRBV19 and TRBJ2-7, reads DGGITQSPKYLFRKEGQNVTLSCEQNLNHDAMYWYRQDPGQGLRLIYYSQIVNDFQKGDIAEGYSVSREKKESFPLTVTSAQKNPTAFYLCASSKDRSVAYEQYFGPGTRLTVT.

CDR3 sequence reads: CASSPPGHLSGNTIYF. DNA for the CDR3: TGCGCCAGCAGCCCCCCGGGACATCTCTCTGGAAACACCATATATTTT. V gene TRBV4-1 combines with J gene TRBJ1-3; D is perhaps TRBD1 (6 bases). The CDR3 is made up of 16 amino acids. The germline CDR1 and CDR2 sequences are MGHRA and YSYEKL. V was shortened by 4 bases and J by 0 bases, with 13 bases between the two germline ends.

A note on this clone: Other DNA sequences in this specimen translate into the identical CDR3. The chain recombines TRBV4-1 with TRBJ2-1; tentative D call: TRBD2 (6 bases). The CDR3 has 15 amino acids. Germline CDR1 is MGHRA and CDR2 is YSYEKL. V gave up 1 base and J gave up 1 base, with 8 bases separating them. The DNA of the CDR3 is TGCGCCAGCAGCCAAGTTAGCGGTTCCTACAATGAGCAGTTCTTC. It is translated as CASSQVSGSYNEQFF.

V is TRBV5-6 and J is TRBJ1-1, with D possibly being TRBD1 (5 bases). The CDR3 is made up of 14 amino acids. The germline V and J ends were trimmed by 3 bases and 6 bases, with 15 bases remaining between them. Looked up from germline, CDR1 is SGHDT and CDR2 is YYEEEE. Written as DNA, the CDR3 is TGTGCCAGCAGCTGGGGAAGGGGATTCGCTGAAGCTTTCTTT. Encoded protein: CASSWGRGFAEAFF.

The rearrangement links TRBV6-5 to TRBJ1-4; D remains unclear. The CDR3 runs to 15 residues. In germline, CDR1 is MNHEY, CDR2 SVGAGI. V gave up 2 bases and J gave up 6 bases, with 13 bases separating them. The CDR3 region is CASSYRWGGDEKLFF. The CDR3 DNA follows: TGTGCCAGCAGTTACCGGTGGGGTGGGGATGAAAAACTGTTTTTT.

This sequence joins TRBV28 and TRBJ2-5; D unresolved. Germline CDR1 is MDHEN and CDR2 is SYDVKM. CDR3 size: 18 residues. V was pared by 6 bases and J by 2 bases, with 25 bases between. The CDR3 DNA reads TGTGCCAGCAGCCCCACCTCCCCTGAGCGCACAGTACAAGAGACCCAGTACTTC. It specifies CASSPTSPERTVQETQYF.

The chain is built from TRBV7-9 and TRBJ2-3, with 11 bases lining up with TRBD2. The CDR3 contains 17 residues. The germline CDR1 and CDR2 sequences are SEHNR and FQNEAQ (reference sequence). V lost 5 bases and J lost 0; bases outside the gene matches: 7. The CDR3 sequence: CASSERTSGLSTDTQYF. The CDR3 region has the DNA TGTGCCAGCAGCGAACGGACTAGCGGGCTTAGCACAGATACGCAGTATTTT.

The CDR3 nucleotides read TGTGCCAGCAGGCCACCTCGGACTAGCGGGGGGCGGAAGTATTTT. Amino acids: CASRPPRTSGGRKYF. This sequence joins TRBV27 and TRBJ2-3; 14 bases line up with TRBD2. V shed 6 bases, J shed 13 bases, and the junction held 12 bases outside the gene matches. This CDR3 comprises 15 residues. Germline V CDR1 and CDR2: MNHEY, SMNVEV (reference sequence).

This clone was seen a handful of times. The chain joins TRBV27 to TRBJ1-1; D is possibly TRBD1 (6 bases). Germline assignment: CDR1 MNHEY and CDR2 SMNVEV (reference sequence). Trimming left V 2 bases short and J 9 bases short, with 10 bases between. CDR3 length equals 12 residues. CDR3 DNA: TGTGCCAGCAGTTTAAGGGGGGGGAAAGCTTTCTTT. It yields the protein CASSLRGGKAFF.

The chain combines TRBV27 with TRBJ2-7, with D unresolved. The CDR3 sequence is 13 residues long. The V end was cut by 5 bases, the J end by 0 bases, with 8 bases between. Germline assignment: CDR1 MNHEY and CDR2 SMNVEV (reference sequence). The chain's CDR3 is CASSLKNSYEQYF. The CDR3 DNA sequence: TGTGCCAGCAGTCTCAAGAACTCCTACGAGCAGTACTTC.

In DNA form, the CDR3 reads TGTGCCAGCAGTCTTCGCACAAGCGGCTACGAGCAGTACTTC. Its protein is CASSLRTSGYEQYF. The V gene is TRBV6-1, the J gene TRBJ2-7, with D possibly TRBD2 on 5 matching bases. CDR3 length: 14 residues. Trimming removed 5 bases from V and 3 bases from J, with 14 bases in between. Germline CDR1 MNHNS, CDR2 SASEGT.

The rearrangement uses TRBV27 and TRBJ2-2; TRBD2 matches 7 bases. Per germline, CDR1 MNHEY and CDR2 SMNVEV (reference sequence). Trimming removed 2 bases from V and 9 bases from J; junction bases left unmatched: 12. The CDR3 is made up of 16 amino acids. The CDR3 region is CASSLGPGEGDRELFF. CDR3 in DNA: TGTGCCAGCAGTTTAGGCCCGGGGGAGGGCGACCGGGAGCTGTTTTTT.

The chain uses TRBV6-1 and TRBJ2-7, with 9 positions matching TRBD2. The germline V gene encodes CDR1 MNHNS and CDR2 SASEGT. The CDR3 loop spans 15 amino acids. V lost 2 bases and J lost 0; bases outside the gene matches: 2. This chain's CDR3 is CASSELAGYSYEQYF. The DNA of the CDR3 is TGTGCCAGCAGTGAACTAGCGGGGTACTCCTACGAGCAGTACTTC.

The rearrangement joins TRBV27 to TRBJ2-3; tentatively, D is TRBD1 (6 bases). This CDR3 spans 13 amino acids. Trimming shortened V by 5 bases and J by 5 bases, and 11 bases separated the two germline ends. Germline V CDR1 and CDR2: MNHEY, SMNVEV (reference sequence). CDR3 loop: CASSPPRGDTQYF. As DNA, the CDR3 is TGTGCCAGCAGTCCCCCCAGGGGAGATACGCAGTATTTT.

The chain employs TRBV27 and TRBJ1-1; D unclear. Trimming cost V 5 bases and J 7 bases, with 11 bases left between them. The CDR3 is made up of 12 amino acids. CDR1 is MNHEY and CDR2 is SMNVEV in the germline V gene (reference sequence). The CDR3 sequence is CASSPSGYEAFF. The CDR3 coding sequence is TGTGCCAGCAGTCCATCGGGGTATGAAGCTTTCTTT.

The chain's CDR3 is CASRLDGTGNTEAFF. The CDR3 DNA follows: TGTGCCAGCAGGCTCGACGGGACGGGGAACACTGAAGCTTTCTTT. The J gene is TRBJ1-1, the V gene TRBV28; possible D gene TRBD1, 5 bases. Germline CDR1 and CDR2: MDHEN and SYDVKM. Trimming stripped 6 bases from V and 1 base from J, with 15 bases between. This CDR3 spans 15 amino acids.

This chain links TRBV6-5 with TRBJ2-5; possible D gene TRBD2, 5 bases. The CDR3 covers 14 residues. Germline V gene sequence: CDR1 MNHEY, CDR2 SVGAGI. Trimming pared 2 bases from V and 5 bases from J, leaving 12 bases between. The CDR3 region has the DNA TGTGCCAGCAGTTACCTGAGAGGAGGCGAGACCCAGTACTTC. This sequence encodes CASSYLRGGETQYF.

CDR3 coding DNA: TGCAGCGTTGAAGGGGGGCGGGAGAAGTACAATGAGCAGTTCTTC. It encodes CSVEGGREKYNEQFF. The J gene is TRBJ2-1, the V gene TRBV29-1; TRBD2 might be the D (7 bases). This CDR3 has 15 amino acids. V gave up 1 base and J gave up 4 bases, with 14 bases separating them. Germline V gene sequence: CDR1 SQVTM, CDR2 ANQGSEA.

The chain uses TRBV5-4 and TRBJ1-4; a possible D gene is TRBD1 (6 bases). Germline CDR1 is SGHNT and CDR2 is YYREEE (reference sequence). The CDR3 totals 14 residues. Trimming removed 0 bases from V and 7 bases from J, with 10 bases in between. The chain's CDR3 is CASSLAGGSEKLFF. The CDR3 DNA sequence: TGTGCCAGCAGCTTGGCGGGGGGCTCTGAAAAACTGTTTTTT.

V gene TRBV5-1 combines with J gene TRBJ2-7, with D perhaps TRBD2 (7 bases). Germline loops: CDR1 SGHRS, CDR2 YFSETQ. The CDR3 length is 14 residues. V lost 0 bases to trimming and J lost 5 bases, with 12 bases between them. The CDR3 here is CASSLEGGVNEQYF. The CDR3 DNA sequence: TGCGCCAGCAGCTTGGAAGGGGGGGTGAACGAGCAGTACTTC.

J is TRBJ2-7 and V is TRBV6-9; D is undetermined. CDR1 is MNHGY and CDR2 is SVAAGI in the germline V gene. With 10 bases removed from V and 4 bases from J, the gap between germline ends came to 14 bases. The CDR3 spans 12 residues. This CDR3 reads CATKTPKYEQYF. The DNA of the CDR3 is TGTGCCACAAAAACCCCAAAATACGAGCAGTACTTC.

The chain employs TRBV5-5 and TRBJ2-3, with D tentatively TRBD1 or TRBD2 (5 bases each). Looked up from germline, CDR1 is SGHKS and CDR2 is YYEKEE (reference sequence). The CDR3 has 13 amino acids. The ends were cut back, 5 bases at V and 14 bases at J, with 21 bases in the middle. The CDR3 loop is CASRRAGRSFMYF. CDR3 sequence (DNA): TGTGCCAGCAGGCGGGCAGGGCGGAGTTTTATGTATTTT.

The chain combines TRBV2 with TRBJ2-1; weak D call: TRBD2 (6 bases). CDR1 SNHLY and CDR2 FYNNEI come from the germline V gene. The CDR3 is 11 amino acids. V was cut by 10 bases and J by 15 bases, with 19 bases left in between. CDR3 amino acids: CATVGGESPFF. For the CDR3, the DNA is TGTGCCACCGTAGGCGGGGAGTCCCCGTTCTTC.

This chain links TRBV27 with TRBJ2-1, with 7 positions matching TRBD1. This CDR3 region has 15 residues. J was trimmed by 5 bases and V by 5 bases; bases with no gene match: 9. Germline V gives CDR1 MNHEY, CDR2 SMNVEV (reference sequence). CDR3 bases: TGTGCCAGCAGTCGCCGGGACAGTAGTCACAATGAGCAGTTCTTC. Its translation: CASSRRDSSHNEQFF.